This T cell receptor beta chain was identified during a study of T-cell memory formation after mild COVID-19. Regarding the study as a whole: Clones that contracted from day 15 to 85 were balanced CD4/CD8, while later expanders leaned CD4+.

For this clonotype: Its antigen is not identified.

V dropped 4 bases and J dropped 3 bases, with 13 bases sitting between them. This CDR3 contains 14 residues. Germline CDR1 is SEHNR and CDR2 is FQNEAQ (reference sequence). 5'RACE primed from the constant segment yielded TCR alpha and TCR beta cDNA libraries bearing sample barcodes and UMIs. Via MiXCR, TCRdb re-called the 5' RACE reads, giving one row per CDR3 protein. This sample has about 260,000 distinct CDR3 sequences, with around 8% found just once. The sequence came from a young man who had mild COVID-19 (a few samples of this study predate the infection). Cell type and time point are not known. The chain combines TRBV7-9 with TRBJ2-7; possible D gene TRBD1, 7 bases. The specimen was PBMCs or a T cell subset sorted from them (not recorded which). Written as DNA, the CDR3 is TGTGCCAGCAGCTGGAACAGGGGAGGCTACGAGCAGTACTTC. Translating it yields CASSWNRGGYEQYF. Full variable domain (remainder filled in from reference TRBV7-9 and TRBJ2-7): DTGVSQNPRHKITKRGQNVTFRCDPISEHNRLYWYRQTLGQGPEFLTYFQNEAQLEKSRLLSDRFSAERPKGSFSTLEIQRTEQGDSAMYLCASSWNRGGYEQYFGPGTRLTVT.